This T cell receptor beta chain appears in the sequencing data of a study of control samples from healthy donors and cancer patients. Trimming at V came to 6 bases and at J to 2 bases, leaving 4 bases not matched to a gene. CDR1 is MNHEY and CDR2 is SVGAGI in the germline V gene. The length of the CDR3 is 14 residues. Profiled with immunoSEQ multiplex PCR; TCRdb holds only in-frame clones, not every one. The table lists approximately 76,000 clones, roughly 88% of them singletons. The receptor was isolated from a man aged 55 to 69 with head and neck cancer. The sample comprised PBMCs. The chain links TRBV6-5 to TRBJ2-5, with 9 positions matching TRBD1. In DNA form, the CDR3 reads TGTGCCAGCAGGGGGACAGGGCCACAAGAGACCCAGTACTTC. Translated: CASRGTGPQETQYF.